These 15 T cell receptor beta chains originate from one sample sequenced in a study of cytomegalovirus exposure and HLA in healthy donors. The PCR contained 60 Vbeta and 13 Jbeta primers. The table came from immunoSEQ multiplex PCR; TCRdb's copy has only in-frame clones and leaves some out. The sample is made up of about 200,000 clones, and the top ten hold almost 0.75% of it. Sequenced sample: PBMCs. The source is a boy under 18 in good health and CMV-seronegative.

CDR3 amino acids: CASSPTKGIQETQYF. The DNA of the CDR3 is TGTGCCAGCTCACCAACAAAGGGGATCCAAGAGACCCAGTACTTC. The chain combines TRBV18 with TRBJ2-5; possibly TRBD1 for D (5 bases). There are 15 residues in the CDR3. Trimming pared 2 bases from V and 1 base from J, leaving 11 bases between. Germline lookup yields CDR1 KGHSH and CDR2 LQKENI. Combining the CDR3 with reference TRBV18 and TRBJ2-5 gives the whole variable domain NAGVMQNPRHLVRRRGQEARLRCSPMKGHSHVYWYRQLPEEGLKFMVYLQKENIIDESGMPKERFSAEFPKEGPSILRIQQVVRGDSAAYFCASSPTKGIQETQYFGPGTRLLVL.

The CDR3 is CASSSKAGSGANVLTF. CDR3 DNA: TGTGCCAGCAGCTCCAAGGCAGGGTCCGGGGCCAACGTCCTGACTTTC. J is TRBJ2-6 and V is TRBV5-4, with D tentatively TRBD1 (5 bases). The length of the CDR3 is 16 residues. Between the trimmed V and J ends, which lost 3 bases and 4 bases, there was a span of 14 bases. Per the germline V gene, CDR1 is SGHNT and CDR2 is YYREEE (reference sequence).

The rearrangement joins TRBV30 to TRBJ2-7; 8 nucleotides line up with TRBD2. Germline CDR1 GTSNPN, CDR2 SVGIG (reference sequence). The CDR3 runs 11 residues. J was trimmed by 4 bases and V by 7 bases; bases with no gene match: 3. CDR3 nucleotides: TGTGCCTCCCGGGGGGGGTACGAGCAGTACTTC. Translation gives CASRGGYEQYF.

The chain is built from TRBV7-8 and TRBJ1-1; weak D call: TRBD1 (6 bases). There are 19 residues in the CDR3. Between the trimmed V and J ends, which lost 3 bases and 0 bases, there was a span of 23 bases. From germline, CDR1 is SGHVS and CDR2 FQNEAQ. The CDR3 here is CASSLVPRGGGHLNTEAFF. The CDR3 DNA reads TGTGCCAGCAGCTTGGTCCCCAGAGGGGGGGGACACTTGAACACTGAAGCTTTCTTT.

V and J are TRBV19 and TRBJ2-5; 12 bases match TRBD2. Losses at the gene ends were 3 bases for V and 5 bases for J; bases not matched to a gene: 13. In germline, CDR1 is LNHDA, CDR2 SQIVND (reference sequence). The CDR3 is 18 residues long. The CDR3 DNA follows: TGTGCCAGTAGTATCGGGCTAGCGGGGGGGCCGATAGGGGAGACCCAGTACTTC. Amino acid sequence: CASSIGLAGGPIGETQYF.

The rearrangement uses TRBV5-1 and TRBJ1-2, with 7 bases fitting TRBD1. Germline V gives CDR1 SGHRS, CDR2 YFSETQ. J gave up 2 bases and V 3 bases, and 4 bases lay outside the gene matches. The CDR3 covers 14 residues. CDR3 sequence (DNA): TGCGCCAGCAGCTACGGGACAGAGAACTATGGCTACACCTTC. Translating it yields CASSYGTENYGYTF. The full variable domain, completed using reference TRBV5-1 and TRBJ1-2, is KAGVTQTPRYLIKTRGQQVTLSCSPISGHRSVSWYQQTPGQGLQFLFEYFSETQRNKGNFPGRFSGRQFSNSRSEMNVSTLELGDSALYLCASSYGTENYGYTFGSGTRLTVV.

The rearrangement uses TRBV7-9 and TRBJ2-3; no clear D. CDR1 SEHNR and CDR2 FQNEAQ come from the germline V gene (reference sequence). Trimming took 6 bases from V and 7 from J, leaving 17 bases between them. The CDR3 runs 14 residues. This CDR3 is CASSSLIEAHTQYF. The CDR3 coding sequence is TGTGCCAGCAGTTCACTGATCGAAGCACATACGCAGTATTTT.

The V and J genes are TRBV4-1 and TRBJ1-1, with D possibly matching TRBD1 (5 bases). V was shortened by 0 bases and J by 0 bases, with 8 bases between the two germline ends. CDR3 length: 15 residues. Per the germline V gene, CDR1 is MGHRA and CDR2 is YSYEKL. CDR3 loop: CASSQEGALNTEAFF. CDR3 nucleotide sequence: TGCGCCAGCAGCCAAGAAGGGGCCTTGAACACTGAAGCTTTCTTT.

The J gene is TRBJ2-1, the V gene TRBV30; a possible D gene is TRBD1 (6 bases). The CDR3 has 13 residues. Germline V gene lookup returns CDR1 GTSNPN and CDR2 SVGIG (reference sequence). V was cut by 1 base and J by 7 bases, with 11 bases left in between. The CDR3 sequence is CAWSGTVRNEQFF. CDR3 nucleotides: TGTGCCTGGAGTGGGACAGTGAGGAATGAGCAGTTCTTC.

V usage is TRBV11-2 and J usage is TRBJ2-1; TRBD1 matches at 7 bases. Germline V gene lookup returns CDR1 SGHAT and CDR2 FQNNGV. The CDR3 is 16 residues long. V lost 0 bases to trimming and J lost 7 bases; unmatched junction nucleotides: 9. CDR3 amino acids: CASSLEWAGGWNEQFF. The DNA for the CDR3 is TGTGCCAGCAGCTTAGAGTGGGCAGGGGGATGGAATGAGCAGTTCTTC.

The CDR3 region has the DNA TGTGCCAGCAGCCCGGACAGGGTCTTTCACAATGAGCAGTTCTTC. This sequence encodes CASSPDRVFHNEQFF. The V gene is TRBV6-5, the J gene TRBJ2-1; 8 nucleotides line up with TRBD1. This CDR3 is built from 15 residues. Trimming took 6 bases from V and 5 from J; bases not matched to a gene: 9. Per germline, CDR1 MNHEY and CDR2 SVGAGI.

V is TRBV19 and J is TRBJ2-3; 14 bases are shared with TRBD2. CDR3 length: 16 amino acids. CDR1 LNHDA and CDR2 SQIVND come from the germline V gene (reference sequence). V gave up 6 bases and J gave up 6 bases; unmatched junction bases: 8. CDR3 in DNA: TGTGCCAGTAGCCGTTTGACTAGCGGGGGGGGTGATACGCAGTATTTT. This codes for CASSRLTSGGGDTQYF.

For this clone: Germline is not matched at one junction end, which may reflect a read error. The gene calls are TRBV30 and TRBJ1-4, with 9 bases matching TRBD1. The CDR3 has 13 residues. Germline assignment: CDR1 GTSNPN and CDR2 SVGIG (reference sequence). The CDR3 loop is CAWSPGLRDREIF. CDR3 DNA: TGTGCCTGGAGTCCTGGACTCCGGGACAGGGAGATTTTT. The whole variable domain, filled in from reference TRBV30 and TRBJ1-4, reads SQTIHQWPATLVQPVGSPLSLECTVEGTSNPNLYWYRQAAGRGLQLLFYSVGIGQISSEVPQNLSASRPQDRQFILSSKKLLLSDSGFYLCAWSPGLRDREIFGSGTQLSVL.

The chain recombines TRBV7-8 with TRBJ2-5; perhaps TRBD2 as D (5 bases). CDR1 and CDR2 (germline): SGHVS, FQNEAQ. The CDR3 extends over 14 amino acids. V lost 2 bases and J 1 base, leaving 8 bases between the germline ends. CDR3 nucleotide sequence: TGTGCCAGCAGCTTACACGGAGGCCAAGAGACCCAGTACTTC. This sequence encodes CASSLHGGQETQYF.

V gene TRBV10-2 combines with J gene TRBJ1-5, with a possible D match to TRBD1 (5 bases). There are 14 residues in the CDR3. Germline V CDR1 and CDR2: WSHSY, SAAADI. V dropped 3 bases and J dropped 6 bases, with 12 bases sitting between them. The CDR3 region has the DNA TGCGCCAGCAGTGATGTTACAGGTATTCAGCCCCAGCATTTT. Its protein is CASSDVTGIQPQHF.